These T cell receptor beta chains were read from a single sample in a study of T cell repertoires in cytomegalovirus infection. TCRdb redid the calling of the reads with MiXCR, one entry per CDR3 protein. The repertoire consists of 200,000 to 300,000 distinct CDR3 sequences, with approximately 13% occurring once and the leading ten covering about 10%. Specimen: PBMCs. These receptors originate from a human donor in good health (CMV status not recorded). Some clones in this sample may be carry-over from other donors' samples. The CDR3 runs from the conserved cysteine through the conserved F or W. D genes are given only for firm matches. Some rows mark clone size as missing; the rest say once, few, many or name a class of expanded clone.

>TRBV19|many|.|TRBJ1-1
TGTGCCAGTAGTTTGGAGGGACGGATGAACACTGAAGCTTTCTTT
CASSLEGRMNTEAFF
>TRBV25-1|few|.|TRBJ1-2
TGTGCCAGCAGTGAAGCCGGTATAGGGGGGGGGGGCTACACCTTC
CASSEAGIGGGGYTF
>TRBV6-5|few|.|TRBJ1-2
TGTGCCAGCAAGGAAGGGGCAATCTATGGCTACACCTTC
CASKEGAIYGYTF
>TRBV20-1|.|.|TRBJ1-5
TGCAGTGCTAGAGATGGAACGGGGACTGACGGCAATCAGCCCCAGCATTTT
CSARDGTGTDGNQPQHF
>TRBV7-2|many|.|TRBJ2-5
TGTGCCAGCAGCTCAGATATCATGAGGGCGGAGACCCAGTACTTC
CASSSDIMRAETQYF
>TRBV5-4|.|.|TRBJ2-3
TGTGCCAGCAGCTTGGAGGCGCGGGGGCCCTCCCTTAGCACAGATACGCAGTATTTT
CASSLEARGPSLSTDTQYF
>TRBV7-2|many|.|TRBJ2-1
TGTGCCAGCAGCTTAGCGCTAGCGTTGGGGAATGAGCAGTTCTTC
CASSLALALGNEQFF
>TRBV5-4|few|.|TRBJ1-2
TGTGCCAGCAGCTTGGTTGAGGTGGTGGGCTACACCTTC
CASSLVEVVGYTF
>TRBV6-2/TRBV6-3|many|.|TRBJ2-1
TGTGCCAGCAGAAACCCCGCCGGGAACTCCTACAATGAGCAGTTCTTC
CASRNPAGNSYNEQFF
>TRBV7-2|few|TRBD2|TRBJ2-7
TGTGCCAGCAGCTTAGGACGACTAGCGGGAGGAAACGAGCAGTACTTC
CASSLGRLAGGNEQYF
>TRBV28|.|.|TRBJ2-2
TGTGCCAGCAAGGGGTTCGGGAACACCGGGGAGCTGTTTTTT
CASKGFGNTGELFF
>TRBV15|.|.|TRBJ2-1
TGTGCCACCAGCAGAGATGGAGACTCCTACAATGAGCAGTTCTTC
CATSRDGDSYNEQFF
>TRBV4-3|few|.|TRBJ1-5
TGCGCCAGCAGCCAAGATTGGGGGCGGGACAGCAATCAGCCCCAGCATTTT
CASSQDWGRDSNQPQHF
>TRBV7-8|many|.|TRBJ2-7
TGTGCCAGCAGCCGGGGAGGTTCCTACGAGCAGTACTTC
CASSRGGSYEQYF
>TRBV5-4|many|.|TRBJ2-2
TGTGCCAGCAGCCAACAGAACACCGGGGAGCTGTTTTTT
CASSQQNTGELFF
>TRBV12-3/TRBV12-4|.|TRBD2|TRBJ2-3
TGTGCCAGCAGTCATTTAGCGGGAGTCGAGGGCACAGATACGCAGTATTTT
CASSHLAGVEGTDTQYF
>TRBV28|few|.|TRBJ1-5
TGTGCCAGCAGCTCCACAGCCACCCATCGGCCCCAGCATTTT
CASSSTATHRPQHF
>TRBV19|many|.|TRBJ1-1
TGTGCCAGTAGAGATCAGGAAAGGCGACGGGGGACTGAAGCTTTCTTT
CASRDQERRRGTEAFF
>TRBV6-6|once|TRBD2|TRBJ2-5
TGTGCCAGCACTCCTACCGGGGGGGGAGAGACCCAGTACTTC
CASTPTGGGETQYF
>TRBV20-1|.|TRBD1|TRBJ1-3
TGCAGTGCAACCAAGACAGGGTTTGGAAACACCATATATTTT
CSATKTGFGNTIYF
>TRBV7-2|many|.|TRBJ1-6
TGTGCCAGCAGCTTGCGCCAGGCCTCTGGAGATTCACCCCTCCACTTT
CASSLRQASGDSPLHF
>TRBV7-2|many|.|TRBJ2-3
TGTGCCAGCAGCTTGTCCTCAACAGATACGCAGTATTTT
CASSLSSTDTQYF
>TRBV19|many|TRBD1|TRBJ1-5
TGTGCCAGTAGTATTGGGCTCGGACAGGGCGTATCGCCCCAGCATTTT
CASSIGLGQGVSPQHF
>TRBV28|.|.|TRBJ2-7
TGTGCCAGCAGTCGGAGTTGGGTGGTATACGAGCAGTACTTC
CASSRSWVVYEQYF
>TRBV7-9|many|.|TRBJ1-5
TGTGCCAGCAGCTTAGGGAACCCCAATCAGCCCCAGCATTTT
CASSLGNPNQPQHF
>TRBV7-2|many|.|TRBJ2-2
TGTGCCAGCAGCGAGCCCGACAGTTTCTCCGGGGAGCTGTTTTTT
CASSEPDSFSGELFF
>TRBV29-1|few|.|TRBJ2-3
TGCAGCGCCGGGAAAGTGACAGATACGCAGTATTTT
CSAGKVTDTQYF
>TRBV7-2|many|.|TRBJ2-5
TGTGCCAGCAGCTTAGTTGGGGAACGGAGTTCCCAGTACTTC
CASSLVGERSSQYF
>TRBV6-2/TRBV6-3|.|.|TRBJ2-3
TGTGCCAGCAGTTCCATCGACATCTTCACAGATACGCAGTATTTT
CASSSIDIFTDTQYF
>TRBV4-1|few|TRBD2|TRBJ2-2
TGCGCCAGCAGCCATTCCGGGACTAGCGCGGACGGGGAGCTGTTTTTT
CASSHSGTSADGELFF
>TRBV7-2|many|.|TRBJ1-3
TGTGCCAGCAGCTTAGGTGCAGGGGCCCGAAACACCATATATTTT
CASSLGAGARNTIYF
>TRBV7-7|many|.|TRBJ2-7
TGTGCCAGCAGCCATACAGACTCCTACGAGCAGTACTTC
CASSHTDSYEQYF
>TRBV19|.|TRBD2|TRBJ2-7
TGTGCCAGTAGTATCGGGGCTAGCGGGGGATTTTCCTACGAGCAGTACTTC
CASSIGASGGFSYEQYF